This T cell receptor beta chain is drawn from a study of T cells in Graves' hyperthyroidism and ophthalmopathy. The V gene's germline CDR1 is LGHNA and CDR2 YSLEER. This CDR3 region has 13 residues. V was cut by 3 bases and J by 11 bases, with 16 bases left in between. From RNA transcripts, TCR beta CDR3 regions were amplified. HTBI primers drove first-round RT-PCR of the TCR CDR3. TCRdb called the multiplex PCR reads again in MiXCR, with one record for every CDR3 protein. In the table there are around 400,000 distinct CDR3 sequences, less than 15% of which are singletons. Sequenced: blood. This sequence was found in a woman aged 18-29 years with Graves' hyperthyroidism. This chain joins TRBV4-3 and TRBJ1-1; no firm D call. The CDR3 loop is CASSHLWGASAFF. In DNA, the CDR3 is TGCGCCAGCAGCCACTTATGGGGAGCTTCGGCTTTCTTT.